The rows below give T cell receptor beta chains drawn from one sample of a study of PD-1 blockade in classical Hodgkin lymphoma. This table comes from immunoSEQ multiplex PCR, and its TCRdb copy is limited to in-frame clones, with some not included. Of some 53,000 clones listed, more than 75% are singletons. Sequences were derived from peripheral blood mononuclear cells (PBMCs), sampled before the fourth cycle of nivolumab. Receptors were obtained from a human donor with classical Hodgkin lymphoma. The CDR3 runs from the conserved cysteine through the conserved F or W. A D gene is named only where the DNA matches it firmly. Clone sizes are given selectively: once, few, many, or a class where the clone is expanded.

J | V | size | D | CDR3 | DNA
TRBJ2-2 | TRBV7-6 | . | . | CASTDSGLSTGELFF | TGTGCCAGCACCGACTCGGGACTTAGCACCGGGGAGCTGTTTTTT
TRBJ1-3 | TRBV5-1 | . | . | CASSLDSFGNTIYF | TGCGCCAGCAGCCTGGACAGTTTTGGAAACACCATATATTTT
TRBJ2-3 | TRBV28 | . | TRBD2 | CASSPWTSGGADTQYF | TGTGCCAGCAGTCCATGGACTAGCGGAGGTGCAGATACGCAGTATTTT
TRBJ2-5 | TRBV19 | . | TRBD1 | CASSLIGTVKETQYF | TGTGCCAGTAGTCTTATCGGGACAGTTAAAGAGACCCAGTACTTC
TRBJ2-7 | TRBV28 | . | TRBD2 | CASSLYGMGGEQYF | TGTGCCAGCAGTTTATACGGGATGGGGGGGGAGCAGTACTTC
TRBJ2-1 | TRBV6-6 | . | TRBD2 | CASSATSGSSVNEQFF | TGTGCCAGCAGTGCGACTAGCGGGAGCAGTGTAAATGAGCAGTTCTTC
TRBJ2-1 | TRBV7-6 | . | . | CASSLVIHNEQFF | TGTGCCAGCAGCTTAGTAATCCACAATGAGCAGTTCTTC
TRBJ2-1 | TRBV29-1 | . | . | CSVGPQPLFF | TGCAGCGTCGGTCCTCAACCTCTGTTCTTC
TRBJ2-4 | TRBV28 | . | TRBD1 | CASSLVTGKQNIQYF | TGTGCCAGCAGTTTGGTGACAGGGAAACAAAACATTCAGTACTTC
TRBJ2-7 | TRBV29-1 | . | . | CSVEVGYEQYF | TGCAGCGTTGAGGTAGGCTACGAGCAGTACTTC
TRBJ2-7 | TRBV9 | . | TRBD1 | CASSAPGQDQKKYF | TGTGCCAGCAGCGCACCGGGACAGGACCAAAAGAAGTACTTC
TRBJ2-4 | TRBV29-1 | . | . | CSVTGQLYKNIQYF | TGCAGCGTTACCGGACAGTTATACAAAAACATTCAGTACTTC
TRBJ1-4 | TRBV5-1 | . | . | CASSLAGSYEKLFF | TGCGCCAGCAGCTTGGCCGGATCCTATGAAAAACTGTTTTTT
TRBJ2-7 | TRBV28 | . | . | CASSFGGRWEQYF | TGTGCCAGCAGTTTTGGGGGGCGCTGGGAGCAGTACTTC
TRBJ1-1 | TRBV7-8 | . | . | CASSPGQNTEAFF | TGTGCCAGCAGCCCGGGACAGAACACTGAAGCTTTCTTT
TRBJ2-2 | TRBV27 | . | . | CASSLFRGPTGELFF | TGTGCCAGCAGTTTATTCAGGGGCCCCACCGGGGAGCTGTTTTTT
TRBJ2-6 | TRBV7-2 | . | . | CASSLETRQFSGANVLTF | TGTGCCAGCAGCTTAGAGACGCGACAGTTCTCTGGGGCCAACGTCCTGACTTTC
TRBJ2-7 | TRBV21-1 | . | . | CASSKGMGDRGYEQYF | TGTGCCAGCAGCAAAGGTATGGGGGACAGGGGGTACGAGCAGTACTTC
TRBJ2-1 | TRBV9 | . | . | CASSVDFGDIYNEQFF | TGTGCCAGCAGCGTAGATTTCGGGGACATCTACAATGAGCAGTTCTTC
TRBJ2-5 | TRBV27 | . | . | CASSFIQEETQYF | TGTGCCAGCAGTTTCATCCAGGAGGAGACCCAGTACTTC
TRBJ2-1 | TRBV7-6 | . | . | CASSLAGTYNEQFF | TGTGCCAGCAGCTTAGCCGGGACATACAATGAGCAGTTCTTC
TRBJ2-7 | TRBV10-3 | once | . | CAISVEGMNEQYF | TGTGCCATCAGTGTAGAGGGAATGAACGAGCAGTACTTC
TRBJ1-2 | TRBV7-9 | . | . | CASSLARGPVDYGYTF | TGTGCCAGCAGCTTAGCCCGTGGCCCTGTTGACTATGGCTACACCTTC
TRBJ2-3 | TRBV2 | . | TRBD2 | CASPSSGGARTDTQYF | TGTGCCAGCCCCTCTAGCGGGGGGGCCCGCACAGATACGCAGTATTTT
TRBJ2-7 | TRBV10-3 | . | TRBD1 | CAISESYGQGYEQYF | TGTGCCATCAGTGAGTCTTACGGACAGGGCTACGAGCAGTACTTC
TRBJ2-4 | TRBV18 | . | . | CASLGVNIQYF | TGTGCCAGCCTGGGAGTGAACATTCAGTACTTC
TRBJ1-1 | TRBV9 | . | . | CASSVAGGNTEAFF | TGTGCCAGCAGCGTTGCGGGGGGAAACACTGAAGCTTTCTTT
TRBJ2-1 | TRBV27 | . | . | CASSLYPPRDEQFF | TGTGCCAGCAGTTTATACCCCCCGAGGGATGAGCAGTTCTTC
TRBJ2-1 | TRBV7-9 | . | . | CASSLGQGQFF | TGTGCCAGCAGCTTAGGGCAGGGTCAATTCTTC
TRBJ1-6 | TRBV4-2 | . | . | CASSHYKTDGRSSSYNSPLHF | TGTGCCAGCAGCCACTATAAAACGGACGGGAGATCGAGCTCCTATAATTCACCCCTCCACTTT
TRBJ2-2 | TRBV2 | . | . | CASSEAATGELFF | TGTGCCAGCAGTGAAGCGGCCACCGGGGAGCTGTTTTTT
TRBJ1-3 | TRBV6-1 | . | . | CASSVVNTIYF | TGTGCCAGCAGTGTGGTAAACACCATATATTTT
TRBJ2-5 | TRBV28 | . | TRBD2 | CASSGASGRETQYF | TGTGCCAGCAGTGGAGCTAGCGGGAGGGAGACCCAGTACTTC
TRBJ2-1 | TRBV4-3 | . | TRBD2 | CASSTLAGGPSNEQFF | TGCGCCAGCAGCACCCTAGCGGGGGGGCCTTCCAATGAGCAGTTCTTC
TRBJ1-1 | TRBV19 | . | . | CASSVTGNTEAFF | TGTGCCAGTAGTGTGACAGGGAACACTGAAGCTTTCTTT
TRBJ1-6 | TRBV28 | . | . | CASRITQGSFKSPLHF | TGTGCCAGCAGAATAACCCAGGGGTCGTTCAAGTCACCCCTCCACTTT
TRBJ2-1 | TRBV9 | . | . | CASSRTYNEQFF | TGTGCCAGCAGTCGGACTTACAATGAGCAGTTCTTC